This TCR beta chain was captured in a study of T cells in Graves' hyperthyroidism and ophthalmopathy. J gave up 9 bases and V 3 bases, and 4 bases lay outside the gene matches. Germline V lookup: CDR1 MDHEN, CDR2 SYDVKM. This CDR3 has 15 residues. Study-wide results and caveats: Ophthalmopathy prediction by the model preceded onset by a median about 6 months.

Using RNA transcripts as the source, TCR beta CDR3 regions were amplified. First-round RT-PCR of the TCR CDR3 relied on the HTBI primer set. Each CDR3 protein gets one entry after TCRdb re-called the multiplex PCR reads with MiXCR. The sample lists more than 250,000 distinct CDR3 sequences, roughly 15% occurring once. Comment on this clonotype: What it binds is not known.

Disease duration under 2 months; hyperthyroidism patients were aged 18 to 65. Initially, at the first diagnosis of hyperthyroidism and before any ophthalmopathy symptoms, blood was sampled. Under 12 ml fresh peripheral blood yielded the PBMCs. The chain has TRBV28 and TRBJ2-1, with 14 positions matching TRBD2. The sequenced sample was blood. The source of this sequence is a woman aged 50 to 65 with Graves' hyperthyroidism that later progressed to Graves' ophthalmopathy. In DNA form, the CDR3 reads TGTGCCAGCAGTTTGACTAGCGGGAGGGTTGGTGAGCAGTTCTTC. Encoded protein: CASSLTSGRVGEQFF.